This is a list of T cell receptor beta chains from one sample in a study of blood T cell repertoires in COVID-19. Clones were sequenced by immunoSEQ multiplex PCR, and TCRdb holds only the in-frame ones, with some missing. This table holds around 220,000 clones, about 85% found once. Sequencing was carried out using PBMCs or T cells enriched from blood (not recorded which). These receptors were obtained from a woman between 25 and 40 years old with acute COVID-19. The CDR3 runs from the conserved cysteine through the conserved F or W.

v_gene	j_gene	CDR3aa
TRBV9	TRBJ2-2	CASSVGTESVTGELFF
TRBV18	TRBJ2-5	CASSPRGSQETQYF
TRBV2	TRBJ2-1	CASSPAGGRTAEQFF
TRBV6-5	TRBJ1-2	CASSYSGTGAEYGYTF
TRBV29-1	TRBJ1-3	CSVEDGAGREAGNTIYF
TRBV28	TRBJ2-3	CASSFGTGVTDTQYF
TRBV5-6	TRBJ2-5	CASSERSALGAQYF
TRBV28	TRBJ1-2	CASSSQATNYGYTF
TRBV7-9	TRBJ1-2	CASSLPGYYGYTF
TRBV5-4	TRBJ2-1	CASRGVAGNEQFF